These 19 T cell receptor beta chains came from one sample sequenced in a study of cytomegalovirus exposure and HLA in healthy donors. PCR used 60 Vbeta primers and 13 Jbeta primers. TCRdb's copy holds only in-frame clones and misses some; the assay was immunoSEQ multiplex PCR. Its listing shows 70,000 to 90,000 clones. The sequencing sample was made of PBMCs. The receptor set was obtained from a man aged 18 to 30 in good health and CMV-seropositive.

As DNA, the CDR3 is TGCAGCGCCCTCGTGAGTCCGGGCGGGAGGACCCCCTACGAGCAGTACTTC. It encodes CSALVSPGGRTPYEQYF. V usage is TRBV29-1 and J usage is TRBJ2-7; 8 bases are shared with TRBD2. This CDR3 comprises 17 residues. Germline V gene lookup returns CDR1 SQVTM and CDR2 ANQGSEA. V dropped 7 bases and J dropped 2; count of bases not matched to a gene: 19.

The CDR3 spells CASSLRRQGRQYF. CDR3 in DNA: TGTGCCAGCAGCTTAAGGAGACAGGGCCGGCAGTACTTC. V and J are TRBV7-3 and TRBJ2-7; 7 bases agree with TRBD1. J lost 9 bases, V lost 1 base, and 6 bases had no gene match. This CDR3 has 13 residues. CDR1 SGHTA and CDR2 FQGTGA come from the germline V gene.

The chain joins TRBV9 to TRBJ1-6, with D tentatively TRBD1 (6 bases). CDR1 and CDR2 (germline): SGDLS, YYNGEE. Trimming took off 0 bases at V and 7 bases at J, with 8 bases between the two ends. The CDR3 runs to 14 residues. The CDR3 is CASSVDRENSPLHF. DNA of the CDR3: TGTGCCAGCAGCGTAGACAGGGAGAATTCACCCCTCCACTTT.

V is TRBV6-1 and J is TRBJ2-3, with D tentatively TRBD1 (5 bases). V was pared by 10 bases and J by 4 bases, with 21 bases between. CDR1 and CDR2 from the germline V gene are MNHNS and SASEGT. This CDR3 is 15 amino acids long. CDR3 nucleotides: TGTGCCACTGGCGCTGGGCAGGGCAAATCAGATACGCAGTATTTT. It translates to CATGAGQGKSDTQYF.

The chain combines TRBV29-1 with TRBJ1-1; D perhaps matches TRBD1 (6 bases). The germline V gene has CDR1 SQVTM and CDR2 ANQGSEA. Trimming removed 5 bases from V and 1 base from J, with 11 bases in between. The CDR3 covers 13 residues. In nucleotides, the CDR3 is TGCAGCGTTATGGGCAGGGGGAACACTGAAGCTTTCTTT. Its translation: CSVMGRGNTEAFF.

J is TRBJ2-1 and V is TRBV7-2; 10 bases agree with TRBD1. This CDR3 spans 14 amino acids. Germline trimming cut 3 bases from V and 8 bases from J; bases unmatched to any gene: 4. Germline lookup yields CDR1 SGHTA and CDR2 FQGNSA. In DNA form, the CDR3 reads TGTGCCAGCAGCTTGCGACAGGGGGCTGATGAGCAGTTCTTC. Amino acids: CASSLRQGADEQFF.

The rearrangement joins TRBV27 to TRBJ2-6; D is possibly TRBD2 (5 bases). This CDR3 region has 17 residues. CDR1 and CDR2 from the germline V gene are MNHEY and SMNVEV (reference sequence). CDR3 region: CPRPLARVLRGANVLTF. CDR3 DNA: TGTCCTCGACCCCTAGCAAGGGTATTGAGGGGGGCCAACGTCCTGACTTTC.

The chain joins TRBV28 to TRBJ2-7; D perhaps matches TRBD1 (6 bases). Germline V gives CDR1 MDHEN, CDR2 SYDVKM. Trimming cost V 6 bases and J 6 bases, with 27 bases left between them. CDR3 length equals 17 residues. CDR3 sequence (DNA): TGTGCCAGCAGCTTCATGACGTTCCAAGGGGGACGCGGCGAGCAGTACTTC. Its protein product is CASSFMTFQGGRGEQYF.

V is TRBV6-4 and J is TRBJ2-1; possible D gene TRBD2, 6 bases. Germline CDR1 is MRHNA and CDR2 is SNTAGT. The CDR3 is 13 amino acids. V lost 3 bases to trimming and J lost 10 bases, with 13 bases between them. This CDR3 reads CASSEDWDSEQFF. CDR3 DNA sequence: TGTGCCAGCAGTGAAGATTGGGACTCAGAGCAGTTCTTC.

The CDR3 bases are TGCGCCAGCAGCTTGGGCGCAGGGGGTCAGCCCCAGCATTTT. This codes for CASSLGAGGQPQHF. V is TRBV5-1 and J is TRBJ1-5; 7 bases fit TRBD1. From germline, CDR1 is SGHRS and CDR2 YFSETQ. V gave up 0 bases and J gave up 6 bases; unmatched junction bases: 3. The CDR3 has 14 residues.

The CDR3 coding sequence is TGTGCCAGCTCAAAGTCCCTAGGAACTGAAGCTTTCTTT. Its protein is CASSKSLGTEAFF. The gene calls are TRBV18 and TRBJ1-1, with D hard to call. This CDR3 region has 13 residues. Germline loops: CDR1 KGHSH, CDR2 LQKENI. Deletions cut 5 bases from V and 5 bases from J, with 12 bases between.

The rearrangement links TRBV30 to TRBJ2-5; 11 nucleotides line up with TRBD1. Judging by the DNA end, TRBJ2-7 fits better; the J call may be wrong. The CDR3 has 15 amino acids. In germline, CDR1 is GTSNPN, CDR2 SVGIG (reference sequence). This CDR3 reads CAWSPGQGVPYEQYF. Written as DNA, the CDR3 is TGTGCCTGGAGTCCGGGACAGGGGGTACCCTACGAGCAGTACTTC.

The chain is built from TRBV19 and TRBJ2-1, with 15 bases identical to TRBD2. This CDR3 contains 19 residues. Germline V gene data show CDR1 as LNHDA and CDR2 as SQIVND (reference sequence). V shed 2 bases and J 5 bases; nucleotides not matched to a gene: 10. CDR3: CASSIRGLAGGARHNEQFF. The CDR3 nucleotides read TGTGCCAGTAGTATAAGAGGACTAGCGGGGGGGGCTCGCCACAATGAGCAGTTCTTC.

The chain employs TRBV7-2 and TRBJ2-3, with D hard to call. Germline CDR1 is SGHTA and CDR2 is FQGNSA. V was pared by 1 base and J by 3 bases, with 8 bases between. The CDR3 is made up of 14 amino acids. The DNA of the CDR3 is TGTGCCAGCAGCTTAGTTGCCCGGACAGATACGCAGTATTTT. Protein sequence: CASSLVARTDTQYF.

The rearrangement links TRBV30 to TRBJ2-2; 8 nucleotides line up with TRBD1. The CDR3 spans 17 residues. V dropped 0 bases and J dropped 6; count of bases not matched to a gene: 12. Germline lookup yields CDR1 GTSNPN and CDR2 SVGIG (reference sequence). The CDR3 region has the DNA TGTGCCTGGAGTGTACCCCTAGGACAGGGCTACGCCGGGGAGCTGTTTTTT. Translated: CAWSVPLGQGYAGELFF.

This chain connects TRBV30 to TRBJ1-4; a possible D gene is TRBD1 (5 bases). V was trimmed by 7 bases and J by 0 bases, leaving 9 bases between them. Germline CDR1 reads GTSNPN; CDR2 reads SVGIG (reference sequence). CDR3 length: 13 residues. CDR3 nucleotide sequence: TGTGCCTCGAGACAGACAACTAATGAAAAACTGTTTTTT. Protein: CASRQTTNEKLFF. Full variable domain (remainder filled in from reference TRBV30 and TRBJ1-4): SQTIHQWPATLVQPVGSPLSLECTVEGTSNPNLYWYRQAAGRGLQLLFYSVGIGQISSEVPQNLSASRPQDRQFILSSKKLLLSDSGFYLCASRQTTNEKLFFGSGTQLSVL.

The rearrangement joins TRBV11-2 to TRBJ2-7, with D possibly matching TRBD2 (5 bases). The length of the CDR3 is 12 residues. Germline loops: CDR1 SGHAT, CDR2 FQNNGV. V lost 2 bases, J lost 7 bases, and 9 bases lay in between. The CDR3 spells CASSLSPGEQYF. For the CDR3, the DNA is TGTGCCAGCAGCTTATCTCCGGGGGAGCAGTACTTC. The full variable domain, its missing parts supplied by reference TRBV11-2 and TRBJ2-7, is EAGVAQSPRYKIIEKRQSVAFWCNPISGHATLYWYQQILGQGPKLLIQFQNNGVVDDSQLPKDRFSAERLKGVDSTLKIQPAKLEDSAVYLCASSLSPGEQYFGPGTRLTVT.

The rearrangement uses TRBV7-2 and TRBJ1-5; D unclear. V lost 2 bases and J 7 bases, leaving 12 bases between the germline ends. The CDR3 is 14 residues long. Per the germline V gene, CDR1 is SGHTA and CDR2 is FQGNSA. The CDR3 DNA reads as TGTGCCAGCAGCTTAAGAAGGGAGATCCAGCCCCAGCATTTT. As protein: CASSLRREIQPQHF. Full variable domain (rest looked up from reference TRBV7-2 and TRBJ1-5): GAGVSQSPSNKVTEKGKDVELRCDPISGHTALYWYRQSLGQGLEFLIYFQGNSAPDKSGLPSDRFSAERTGGSVSTLTIQRTQQEDSAVYLCASSLRREIQPQHFGDGTRLSIL.

This chain joins TRBV2 and TRBJ2-7; 9 bases match TRBD1. The germline V gene encodes CDR1 SNHLY and CDR2 FYNNEI. This CDR3 spans 15 amino acids. V dropped 6 bases and J dropped 4; count of bases not matched to a gene: 10. CDR3 coding DNA: TGTGCCAGCAGAGTTCCGGGACAGGGTAAATACGAGCAGTACTTC. Protein: CASRVPGQGKYEQYF.